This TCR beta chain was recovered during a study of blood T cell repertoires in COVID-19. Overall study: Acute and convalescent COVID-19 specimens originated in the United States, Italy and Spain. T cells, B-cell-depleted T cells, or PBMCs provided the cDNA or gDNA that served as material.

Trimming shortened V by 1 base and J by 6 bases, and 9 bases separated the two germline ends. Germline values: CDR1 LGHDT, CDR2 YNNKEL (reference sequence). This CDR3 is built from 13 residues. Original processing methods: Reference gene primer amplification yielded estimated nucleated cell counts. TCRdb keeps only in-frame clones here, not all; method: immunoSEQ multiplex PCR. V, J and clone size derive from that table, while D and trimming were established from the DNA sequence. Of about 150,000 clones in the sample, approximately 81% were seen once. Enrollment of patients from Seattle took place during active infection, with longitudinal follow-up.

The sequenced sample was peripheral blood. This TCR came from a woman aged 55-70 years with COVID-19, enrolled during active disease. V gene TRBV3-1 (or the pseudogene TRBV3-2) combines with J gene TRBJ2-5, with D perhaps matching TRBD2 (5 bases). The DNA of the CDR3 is TGTGCCAGCAGCCAAGGAGGGCCCCAGACCCAGTACTTC. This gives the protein CASSQGGPQTQYF.